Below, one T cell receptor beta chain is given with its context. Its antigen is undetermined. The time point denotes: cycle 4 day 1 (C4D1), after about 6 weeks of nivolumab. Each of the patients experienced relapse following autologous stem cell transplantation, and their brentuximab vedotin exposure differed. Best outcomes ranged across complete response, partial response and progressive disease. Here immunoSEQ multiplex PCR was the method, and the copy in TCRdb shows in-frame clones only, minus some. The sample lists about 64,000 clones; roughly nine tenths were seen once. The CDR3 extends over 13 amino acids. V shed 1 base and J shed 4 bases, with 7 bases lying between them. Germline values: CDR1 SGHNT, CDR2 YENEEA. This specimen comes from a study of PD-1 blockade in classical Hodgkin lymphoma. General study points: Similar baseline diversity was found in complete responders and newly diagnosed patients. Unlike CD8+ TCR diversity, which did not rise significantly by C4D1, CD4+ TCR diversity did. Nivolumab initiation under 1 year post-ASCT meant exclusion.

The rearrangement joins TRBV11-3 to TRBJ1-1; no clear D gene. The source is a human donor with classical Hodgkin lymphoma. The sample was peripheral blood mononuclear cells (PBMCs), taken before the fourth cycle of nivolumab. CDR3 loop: CASSLGAGTEAFF. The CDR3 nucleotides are TGTGCCAGCAGCTTAGGGGCAGGCACTGAAGCTTTCTTT. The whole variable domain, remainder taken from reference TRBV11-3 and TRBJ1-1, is EAGVVQSPRYKIIEKKQPVAFWCNPISGHNTLYWYLQNLGQGPELLIRYENEEAVDDSQLPKDRFSAERLKGVDSTLKIQPAELGDSAVYLCASSLGAGTEAFFGQGTRLTVV.